What follows is one TCR beta chain and its context. Its antigen is not identified. The authors split each subset's genomic DNA evenly across several immunoSEQ plates. The method was immunoSEQ multiplex PCR; TCRdb's version includes in-frame clones alone and lacks a portion of them. The sample shows approximately 940,000 clones, approximately 80% of them seen only once. This record belongs to a study of shared clonotypes between healthy human individuals. Study context: In total, the donors were a couple of women and a few men aged 18 to 49.

CDR3 length equals 14 residues. Trimming cost V 1 base and J 8 bases, with 12 bases left between them. Germline assignment: CDR1 SGDLS and CDR2 YYNGEE. Study-level points and caveats: When naive CD4 clonotypes were compared across several donors, about 4.9% were shared.

Sequences were obtained from memory CD4+ T cells sorted from blood. Subset meaning: CD45RA-negative fraction. The clonotype was recovered from a man aged 18 to 29 in good health. The V call is TRBV9, the J call TRBJ1-4, with D possibly TRBD1 on 5 matching bases. Written as DNA, the CDR3 is TGTGCCAGCAGCGTAAGGGGAGACGGAGAAAAACTGTTTTTT. It translates to CASSVRGDGEKLFF.